These 23 T cell receptor beta chains were all obtained from the same sample, sequenced in a study of cytomegalovirus exposure and HLA in healthy donors. Data came from immunoSEQ multiplex PCR; TCRdb stores just in-frame clones and leaves some out. The sample contains tens of thousands of clones, 93% of which appear only once. Sample: PBMCs. These receptors all stem from a woman aged 25 to 45 in good health and CMV-seronegative.

V and J are TRBV30 and TRBJ2-3, with D possibly matching TRBD2 (6 bases). CDR1 is GTSNPN, CDR2 SVGIG, per germline (reference sequence). CDR3 length equals 11 residues. The CDR3 sequence: CAGGPADTQYF. The CDR3 nucleotides are TGTGCTGGAGGGCCTGCAGATACGCAGTATTTT.

The rearrangement uses TRBV7-9 and TRBJ1-1; D remains unclear. CDR3 length: 15 amino acids. Germline lookup yields CDR1 SEHNR and CDR2 FQNEAQ (reference sequence). The V and J ends lost 1 base and 0 bases respectively, with 9 bases between them. The CDR3 here is CASSLVGSLNTEAFF. The CDR3 DNA follows: TGTGCCAGCAGCTTAGTGGGCAGTTTGAACACTGAAGCTTTCTTT. The full variable domain, its missing parts supplied by reference TRBV7-9 and TRBJ1-1, is DTGVSQNPRHKITKRGQNVTFRCDPISEHNRLYWYRQTLGQGPEFLTYFQNEAQLEKSRLLSDRFSAERPKGSFSTLEIQRTEQGDSAMYLCASSLVGSLNTEAFFGQGTRLTVV.

The chain has TRBV7-9 and TRBJ2-2, with D perhaps matching TRBD1 (7 bases). The V end lost 5 bases, the J end lost 4 bases, and 14 bases lay between the germline ends. The length of the CDR3 is 15 residues. Germline values: CDR1 SEHNR, CDR2 FQNEAQ (reference sequence). CDR3 DNA: TGTGCCAGCAGCACGGGGGACAGAACCACCGGGGAGCTGTTTTTT. It encodes CASSTGDRTTGELFF.

The J gene is TRBJ2-7, the V gene TRBV11-2; TRBD2 aligns across 10 bases. Germline CDR1 is SGHAT and CDR2 is FQNNGV. Trimming took 5 bases from V and 1 from J; bases not matched to a gene: 8. This CDR3 is built from 16 residues. The CDR3 DNA follows: TGTGCCAGCAGCCTCAGTCCTAGCGGGGGATCCTACGAGCAGTACTTC. This encodes CASSLSPSGGSYEQYF.

The J gene is TRBJ1-1, the V gene TRBV19; possibly TRBD1 for D (5 bases). The germline CDR1 and CDR2 sequences are LNHDA and SQIVND (reference sequence). The CDR3 has 15 residues. V dropped 5 bases and J dropped 0 bases, with 13 bases sitting between them. The CDR3 is CASSSSSTVNTEAFF. In DNA, the CDR3 is TGTGCCAGTAGTTCATCTTCGACAGTGAACACTGAAGCTTTCTTT.

The J gene is TRBJ1-2, the V gene TRBV19, with 7 bases aligning to TRBD1. This CDR3 region has 12 residues. V shed 10 bases and J 2 bases; nucleotides not matched to a gene: 4. Germline V CDR1 and CDR2: LNHDA, SQIVND (reference sequence). The CDR3 spells CATKTGNYGYTF. CDR3 coding DNA: TGTGCCACCAAGACAGGGAACTATGGCTACACCTTC.

The CDR3 sequence is CASSYPGNTIYF. The CDR3 region has the DNA TGTGCCAGCAGTTACCCAGGAAACACCATATATTTT. The rearrangement uses TRBV6-6 and TRBJ1-3; D unresolved. This CDR3 is built from 12 residues. CDR1 is MNHNY and CDR2 is SVGAGI in the germline V gene (reference sequence). Deletions cut 2 bases from V and 4 bases from J, with 3 bases between.

The CDR3 sequence is CASQSGNVRNEQFF. The CDR3 region has the DNA TGTGCCAGCCAAAGCGGGAACGTTCGGAATGAGCAGTTCTTC. The chain combines TRBV6-1 with TRBJ2-1; 7 bases line up with TRBD2. The junction had 11 bases not matched to a gene; V was cut back by 8 bases and J by 7 bases. Germline CDR1 MNHNS, CDR2 SASEGT. CDR3 length equals 14 residues.

This clone was counted between two and nine times. The DNA for the CDR3 is TGTGCCAGCAGTGGGACAGGCTACGAGCAGTACTTC. Translating gives CASSGTGYEQYF. This chain joins TRBV25-1 and TRBJ2-7; 7 bases line up with TRBD1. CDR3 length: 12 residues. The V gene's germline CDR1 is MGHDK and CDR2 SYGVNS. The V gene end was trimmed by 4 bases and the J gene end by 3 bases; junction bases not matched to a gene: 0.

The V and J genes are TRBV7-8 and TRBJ1-3, with D maybe TRBD1 (6 bases). There are 16 residues in the CDR3. Germline V CDR1 and CDR2: SGHVS, FQNEAQ. Trimming took off 10 bases at V and 0 bases at J, with 19 bases between the two ends. CDR3 protein: CATSTGSWNSGNTIYF. DNA for the CDR3: TGTGCCACCTCGACAGGTTCATGGAACTCTGGAAACACCATATATTTT.

The chain has TRBV7-3 and TRBJ1-2; 9 bases map to TRBD1. The CDR3 covers 13 residues. V was clipped by 5 bases and J by 4 bases; unmatched bases: 2. Germline lookup yields CDR1 SGHTA and CDR2 FQGTGA. CDR3 in amino acids: CASSQDRGYGYTF. For the CDR3, the DNA is TGTGCCAGCAGCCAGGACAGGGGCTATGGCTACACCTTC. Full variable domain (missing parts from reference TRBV7-3 and TRBJ1-2): GAGVSQTPSNKVTEKGKYVELRCDPISGHTALYWYRQSLGQGPEFLIYFQGTGAADDSGLPNDRFFAVRPEGSVSTLKIQRTERGDSAVYLCASSQDRGYGYTFGSGTRLTVV.

The V gene is TRBV28, the J gene TRBJ2-1; D uncertain. With 2 bases removed from V and 3 bases from J, the gap between germline ends came to 5 bases. The CDR3 runs to 13 residues. CDR1 is MDHEN and CDR2 is SYDVKM in the germline V gene. The CDR3 DNA is TGTGCCAGCAGTTTAAATATCTACAATGAGCAGTTCTTC. Residues: CASSLNIYNEQFF.

The chain employs TRBV9 and TRBJ1-4; the match to TRBD1 covers 7 bases. Germline V gene lookup returns CDR1 SGDLS and CDR2 YYNGEE. With 4 bases clipped from V and 6 bases from J, the junction kept 6 bases outside the gene matches. The CDR3 covers 14 residues. As DNA, the CDR3 is TGTGCCAGCAGCCCGAGGACAGGTTATGAAAAACTGTTTTTT. Translated, it gives CASSPRTGYEKLFF.

The rearrangement uses TRBV5-6 and TRBJ2-1; 7 nucleotides match TRBD2. Germline values: CDR1 SGHDT, CDR2 YYEEEE. V trimming: 4 bases; J trimming: 3 bases; junction bases outside the gene matches: 7. CDR3 length: 15 amino acids. The CDR3 DNA reads as TGTGCCAGCAGCGGAGGACTAGTATACTACAATGAGCAGTTCTTC. Protein sequence: CASSGGLVYYNEQFF. Variable domain in full (rest from reference TRBV5-6 and TRBJ2-1): DAGVTQSPTHLIKTRGQQVTLRCSPKSGHDTVSWYQQALGQGPQFIFQYYEEEERQRGNFPDRFSGHQFPNYSSELNVNALLLGDSALYLCASSGGLVYYNEQFFGPGTRLTVL.

This clone was detected only once. The chain employs TRBV4-1 and TRBJ1-1; tentatively, D is TRBD1 (6 bases). CDR3 length: 13 residues. Trimming took 3 bases from V and 8 from J, leaving 13 bases between them. Germline-derived CDR1 and CDR2 are MGHRA and YSYEKL. The CDR3 region is CASSQWTAYEAFF. The CDR3 DNA follows: TGCGCCAGCAGCCAGTGGACAGCCTACGAAGCTTTCTTT.

V and J are TRBV2 and TRBJ2-2, with 7 bases matching TRBD1. Germline CDR1 reads SNHLY; CDR2 reads FYNNEI. The trim removed 5 bases at V and 9 bases at J, leaving 3 bases unmatched. The CDR3 has 12 amino acids. The CDR3 sequence is CASSLQGRELFF. The CDR3 nucleotides read TGTGCCAGCAGTTTACAGGGGCGGGAGCTGTTTTTT.

The gene calls are TRBV4-1 and TRBJ2-2; TRBD1 agrees at 9 bases. This CDR3 is built from 15 residues. CDR1 is MGHRA, CDR2 YSYEKL, per germline. J was trimmed by 2 bases and V by 6 bases; bases with no gene match: 4. The chain's CDR3 is CASRQGQGNTGELFF. In DNA form, the CDR3 reads TGCGCCAGCAGACAGGGACAGGGAAACACCGGGGAGCTGTTTTTT.

The chain employs TRBV18 and TRBJ2-4; TRBD2 matches 15 bases. The junction had 9 bases not matched to a gene; V was cut back by 0 bases and J by 0 bases. The CDR3 has 21 residues. Germline loops: CDR1 KGHSH, CDR2 LQKENI. CDR3 bases: TGTGCCAGCTCACCACCGGGACTAGCGGGGGGCGCCGTAATAGCCAAAAACATTCAGTACTTC. It translates to CASSPPGLAGGAVIAKNIQYF.

The chain is built from TRBV28 and TRBJ1-1; unclear D gene. The germline V and J ends were trimmed by 9 bases and 2 bases, with 10 bases remaining between them. The CDR3 runs to 12 residues. Germline V gene sequence: CDR1 MDHEN, CDR2 SYDVKM. CDR3 region: CARPDCNTEAFF. The CDR3 region has the DNA TGTGCCAGACCGGACTGTAACACTGAAGCTTTCTTT.

V and J are TRBV27 and TRBJ2-7; 8 nucleotides line up with TRBD2. Germline V gene sequence: CDR1 MNHEY, CDR2 SMNVEV (reference sequence). The ends lost 5 bases at V and 6 bases at J; junction bases unmatched: 6. The CDR3 has 13 residues. The CDR3 spells CASSPLSGVEQYF. DNA of the CDR3: TGTGCCAGCAGTCCACTTAGCGGGGTCGAGCAGTACTTC.

The rearrangement joins TRBV6-1 to TRBJ1-5, with a weak D call TRBD1 (5 bases). Trimming stripped 7 bases from V and 2 bases from J, with 15 bases between. CDR1 MNHNS and CDR2 SASEGT come from the germline V gene. The CDR3 has 15 residues. The CDR3 nucleotides are TGTGCCAGCACCCTGGGGGGATTTGGCAATCAGCCCCAGCATTTT. Translation: CASTLGGFGNQPQHF.

The chain has TRBV28 and TRBJ1-5, with 7 bases lining up with TRBD1. This CDR3 has 14 amino acids. V shed 5 bases and J 5 bases; nucleotides not matched to a gene: 6. Germline values: CDR1 MDHEN, CDR2 SYDVKM. CDR3 bases: TGTGCCAGCAGTCTCAGGGGGGTCCATCAGCCCCAGCATTTT. This gives the protein CASSLRGVHQPQHF.

This clone occurred a few times. The J gene is TRBJ2-7, the V gene TRBV2; possibly TRBD2 for D (6 bases). The CDR3 spans 16 residues. From germline, CDR1 is SNHLY and CDR2 FYNNEI. With 1 base removed from V and 3 bases from J, the gap between germline ends came to 16 bases. The DNA for the CDR3 is TGTGCCAGCAGTGAAGACGGCGGGATAGGTATCTACGAGCAGTACTTC. Its translation is CASSEDGGIGIYEQYF.